This TCR beta chain was documented in a study of OX40 agonist ivuxolimab in advanced cancers. Overall study context: Treatment of patients was with ivuxolimab, an agonistic anti-OX40 (CD134) antibody. Patients in the trial were receiving intravenous ivuxolimab every 2 weeks, at doses of 0.01 to 10 mg/kg.

The study's findings and limits: At 0.1 to 3.0 mg/kg and by week 6, clonal expansion occurred in CD4+ and CD8+ blood T cells.

Using immunoSEQ multiplex PCR, the repertoire was profiled, and TCRdb retains in-frame clones only, with some absent. The sample gives fewer than 50,000 clones, approximately 91% of which show up once; about 28% is in the top ten. This clone was detected once. Antigen: not known. The germline gives CDR1 SEHNR, CDR2 FQNEAQ (reference sequence). The CDR3 sequence is 17 residues long. The V gene end was trimmed by 3 bases and the J gene end by 7 bases; junction bases not matched to a gene: 9. People who had autoimmune disease history or systemic immunosuppression were excluded. This chain uses TRBV7-9 with TRBJ2-1; TRBD2 matches at 13 bases. The specimen was CD4+ or CD8+ T cells sorted from blood, collected in a trial of the OX40 agonist ivuxolimab. The receptor comes from an adult with an advanced solid tumor such as melanoma, head and neck, liver or kidney cancer. DNA of the CDR3: TGTGCCAGCAGCTTCGCCCCGGGACTAGCGGGAATGAATGAGCAGTTCTTC. This encodes CASSFAPGLAGMNEQFF.